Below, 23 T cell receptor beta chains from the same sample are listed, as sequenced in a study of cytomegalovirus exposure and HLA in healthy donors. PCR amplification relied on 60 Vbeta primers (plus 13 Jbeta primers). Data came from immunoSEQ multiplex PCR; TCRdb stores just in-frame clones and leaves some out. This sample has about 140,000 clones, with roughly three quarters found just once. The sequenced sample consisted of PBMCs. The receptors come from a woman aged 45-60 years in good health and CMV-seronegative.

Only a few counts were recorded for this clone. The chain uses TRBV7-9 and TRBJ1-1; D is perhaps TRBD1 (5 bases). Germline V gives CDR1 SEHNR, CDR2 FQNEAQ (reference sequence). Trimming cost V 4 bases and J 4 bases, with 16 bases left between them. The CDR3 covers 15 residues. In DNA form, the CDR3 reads TGTGCCAGCAGCTGGGGCGGGGTTTCCGCCACTGAAGCTTTCTTT. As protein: CASSWGGVSATEAFF.

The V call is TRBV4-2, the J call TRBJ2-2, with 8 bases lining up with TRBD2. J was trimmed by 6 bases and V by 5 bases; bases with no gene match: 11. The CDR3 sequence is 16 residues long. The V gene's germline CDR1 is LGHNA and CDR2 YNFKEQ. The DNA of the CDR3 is TGTGCCAGCAGCTCGTCTGACCGGGGGGGCTCCGGGGAGCTGTTTTTT. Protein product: CASSSSDRGGSGELFF.

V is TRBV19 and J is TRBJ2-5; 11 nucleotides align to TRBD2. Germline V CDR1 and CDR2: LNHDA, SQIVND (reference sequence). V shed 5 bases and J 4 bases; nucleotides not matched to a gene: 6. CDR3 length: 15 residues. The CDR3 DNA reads TGTGCCAGTAGTCCGAGACTAGCGGGGCGAGAGACCCAGTACTTC. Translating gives CASSPRLAGRETQYF.

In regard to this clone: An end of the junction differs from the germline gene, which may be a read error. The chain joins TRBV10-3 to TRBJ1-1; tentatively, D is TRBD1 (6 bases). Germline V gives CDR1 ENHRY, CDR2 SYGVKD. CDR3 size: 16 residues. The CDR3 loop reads CAISERQGILNTEAFF. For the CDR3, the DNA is TGTGCCATCAGTGAGCGCCAGGGGATCTTGAACACTGAAGCTTTTTTT.

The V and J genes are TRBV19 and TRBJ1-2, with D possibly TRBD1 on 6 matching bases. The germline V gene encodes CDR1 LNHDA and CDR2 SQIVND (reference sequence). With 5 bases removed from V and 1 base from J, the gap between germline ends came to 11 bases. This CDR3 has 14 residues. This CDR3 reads CASSPQGYNYGYTF. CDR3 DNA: TGTGCCAGTAGTCCCCAGGGGTATAACTATGGCTACACCTTC.

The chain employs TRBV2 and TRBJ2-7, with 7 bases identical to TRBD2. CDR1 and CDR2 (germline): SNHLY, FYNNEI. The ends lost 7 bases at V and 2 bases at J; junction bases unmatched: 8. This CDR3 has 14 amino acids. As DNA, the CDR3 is TGTGCCAGCAAATCAGCGGGACTAACCTACGAGCAGTACTTC. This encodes CASKSAGLTYEQYF.

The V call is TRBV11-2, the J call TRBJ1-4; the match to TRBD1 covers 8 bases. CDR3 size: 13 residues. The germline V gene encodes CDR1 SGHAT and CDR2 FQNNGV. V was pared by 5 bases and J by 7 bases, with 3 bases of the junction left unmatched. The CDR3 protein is CASSPDRAEKLFF. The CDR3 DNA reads TGTGCCAGCAGCCCGGACAGGGCTGAAAAACTGTTTTTT. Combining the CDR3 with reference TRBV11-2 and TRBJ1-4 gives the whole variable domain EAGVAQSPRYKIIEKRQSVAFWCNPISGHATLYWYQQILGQGPKLLIQFQNNGVVDDSQLPKDRFSAERLKGVDSTLKIQPAKLEDSAVYLCASSPDRAEKLFFGSGTQLSVL.

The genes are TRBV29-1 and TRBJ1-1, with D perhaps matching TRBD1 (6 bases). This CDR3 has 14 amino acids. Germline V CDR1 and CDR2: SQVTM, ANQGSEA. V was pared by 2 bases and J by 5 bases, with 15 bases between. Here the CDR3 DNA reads TGCAGCGTTGAAACGGCAGGGGTTGGAACTGAAGCTTTCTTT. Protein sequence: CSVETAGVGTEAFF.

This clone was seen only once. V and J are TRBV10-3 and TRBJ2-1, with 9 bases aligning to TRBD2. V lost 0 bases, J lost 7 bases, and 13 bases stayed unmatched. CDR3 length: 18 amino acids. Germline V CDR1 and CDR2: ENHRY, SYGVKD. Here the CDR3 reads CAISESIGGTSYGNEQFF. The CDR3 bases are TGTGCCATCAGTGAGTCGATAGGGGGGACTAGCTACGGGAATGAGCAGTTCTTC.

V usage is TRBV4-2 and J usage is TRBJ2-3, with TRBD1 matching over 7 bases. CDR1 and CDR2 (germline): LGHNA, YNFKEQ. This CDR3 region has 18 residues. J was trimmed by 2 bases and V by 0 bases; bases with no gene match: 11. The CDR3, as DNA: TGTGCCAGCAGCCAAGAGGGTCCGTGGGGACAGCACACAGATACGCAGTATTTT. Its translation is CASSQEGPWGQHTDTQYF.

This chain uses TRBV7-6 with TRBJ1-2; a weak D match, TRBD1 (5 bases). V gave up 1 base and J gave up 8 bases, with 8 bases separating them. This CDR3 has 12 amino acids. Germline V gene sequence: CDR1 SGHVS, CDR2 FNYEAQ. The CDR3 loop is CASSLEGVGYTF. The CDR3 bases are TGTGCCAGCAGCTTAGAAGGGGTCGGCTACACCTTC. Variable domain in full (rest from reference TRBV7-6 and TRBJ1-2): GAGVSQSPRYKVTKRGQDVALRCDPISGHVSLYWYRQALGQGPEFLTYFNYEAQQDKSGLPNDRFSAERPEGSISTLTIQRTEQRDSAMYRCASSLEGVGYTFGSGTRLTVV.

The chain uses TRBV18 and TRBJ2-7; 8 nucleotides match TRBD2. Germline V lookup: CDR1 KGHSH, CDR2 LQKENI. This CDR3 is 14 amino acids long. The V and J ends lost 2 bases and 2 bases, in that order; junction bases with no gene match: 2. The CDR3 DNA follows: TGTGCCAGCTCACCAGCGGGGGGACCCTACGAGCAGTACTTC. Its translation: CASSPAGGPYEQYF. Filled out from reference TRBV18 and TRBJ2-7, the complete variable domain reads NAGVMQNPRHLVRRRGQEARLRCSPMKGHSHVYWYRQLPEEGLKFMVYLQKENIIDESGMPKERFSAEFPKEGPSILRIQQVVRGDSAAYFCASSPAGGPYEQYFGPGTRLTVT.

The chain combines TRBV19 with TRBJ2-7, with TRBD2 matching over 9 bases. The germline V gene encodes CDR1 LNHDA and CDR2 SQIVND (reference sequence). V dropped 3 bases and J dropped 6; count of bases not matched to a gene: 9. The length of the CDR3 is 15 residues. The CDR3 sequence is CASSMGRGGPGEQYF. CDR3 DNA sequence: TGTGCCAGTAGTATGGGGCGGGGGGGTCCTGGCGAGCAGTACTTC.

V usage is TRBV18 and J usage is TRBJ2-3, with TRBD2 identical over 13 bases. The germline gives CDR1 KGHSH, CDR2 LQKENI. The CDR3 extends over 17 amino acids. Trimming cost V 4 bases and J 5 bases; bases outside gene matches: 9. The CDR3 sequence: CASSRELAGGLGDTQYF. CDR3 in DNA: TGTGCCAGCTCACGCGAACTAGCGGGGGGGCTTGGAGATACGCAGTATTTT. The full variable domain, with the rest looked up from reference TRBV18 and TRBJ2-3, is NAGVMQNPRHLVRRRGQEARLRCSPMKGHSHVYWYRQLPEEGLKFMVYLQKENIIDESGMPKERFSAEFPKEGPSILRIQQVVRGDSAAYFCASSRELAGGLGDTQYFGPGTRLTVL.

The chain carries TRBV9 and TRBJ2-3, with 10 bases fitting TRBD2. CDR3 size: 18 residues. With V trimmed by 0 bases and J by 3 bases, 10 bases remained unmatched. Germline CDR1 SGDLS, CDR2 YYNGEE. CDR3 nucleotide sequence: TGTGCCAGCAGCGTAGACGCTAGCGGGGGCCCCCAGACAGATACGCAGTATTTT. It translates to CASSVDASGGPQTDTQYF.

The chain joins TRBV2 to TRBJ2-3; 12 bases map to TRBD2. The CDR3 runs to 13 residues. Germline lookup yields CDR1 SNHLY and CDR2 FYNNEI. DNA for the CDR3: TGTGGAACTAGCGGGGGGATCACAGATACGCAGTATTTT. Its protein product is CGTSGGITDTQYF.

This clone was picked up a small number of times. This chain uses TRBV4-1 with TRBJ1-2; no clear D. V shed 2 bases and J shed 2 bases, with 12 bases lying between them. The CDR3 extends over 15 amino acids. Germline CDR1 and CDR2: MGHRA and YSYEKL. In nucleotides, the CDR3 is TGCGCCAGCAGCCAACCGGGAAACTTCAACTATGGCTACACCTTC. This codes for CASSQPGNFNYGYTF.

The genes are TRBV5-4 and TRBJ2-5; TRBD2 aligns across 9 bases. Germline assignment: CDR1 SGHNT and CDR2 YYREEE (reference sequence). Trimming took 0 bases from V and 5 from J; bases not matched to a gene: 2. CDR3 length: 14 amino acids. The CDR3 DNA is TGTGCCAGCAGCTTGGAGCGGGGGGTCGAGACCCAGTACTTC. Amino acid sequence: CASSLERGVETQYF.

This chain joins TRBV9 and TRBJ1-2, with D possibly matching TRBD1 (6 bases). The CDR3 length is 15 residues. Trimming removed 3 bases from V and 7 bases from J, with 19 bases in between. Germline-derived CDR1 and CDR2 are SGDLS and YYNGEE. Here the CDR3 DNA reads TGTGCCAGCAGCGAATTGGGGCGGGGGCAGGGTGGCTACACCTTC. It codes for CASSELGRGQGGYTF.

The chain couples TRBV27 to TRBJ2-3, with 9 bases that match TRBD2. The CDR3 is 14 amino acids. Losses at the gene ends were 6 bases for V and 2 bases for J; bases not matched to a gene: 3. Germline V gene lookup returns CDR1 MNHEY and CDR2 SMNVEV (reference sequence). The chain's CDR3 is CASSLAGFTDTQYF. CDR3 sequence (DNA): TGTGCCAGCAGCCTAGCGGGGTTCACAGATACGCAGTATTTT.

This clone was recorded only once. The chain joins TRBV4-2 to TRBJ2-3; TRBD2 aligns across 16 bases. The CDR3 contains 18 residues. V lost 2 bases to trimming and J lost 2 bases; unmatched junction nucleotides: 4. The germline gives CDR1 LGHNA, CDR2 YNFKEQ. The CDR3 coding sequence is TGTGCCAGCAGCCAACTCGGGACTAGCGGGGGGGCCACAGATACGCAGTATTTT. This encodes CASSQLGTSGGATDTQYF.

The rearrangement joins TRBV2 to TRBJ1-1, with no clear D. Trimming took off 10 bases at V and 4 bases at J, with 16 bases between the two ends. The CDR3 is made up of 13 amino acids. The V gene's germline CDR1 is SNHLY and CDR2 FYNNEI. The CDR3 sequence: CATRIDGITEAFF. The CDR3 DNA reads TGTGCCACCCGAATCGACGGGATCACTGAAGCTTTCTTT.

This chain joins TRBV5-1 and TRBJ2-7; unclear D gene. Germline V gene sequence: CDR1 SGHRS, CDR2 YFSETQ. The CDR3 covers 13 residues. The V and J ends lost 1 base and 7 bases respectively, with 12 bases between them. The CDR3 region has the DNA TGCGCCAGCAGCTTGCAGCAGGATCGGGAGCAGTACTTC. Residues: CASSLQQDREQYF.